The 18 T cell receptor beta chains given below trace back to one sample, sequenced in a study of blood T cell repertoires in COVID-19. The repertoire was sequenced with immunoSEQ multiplex PCR; TCRdb's copy has only in-frame clones and lacks some. The sample holds hundreds of thousands of clones; about nine tenths are singletons and the top ten take 0.65% to 0.85%. Sequenced input: peripheral blood. The receptors derive from a man aged 40-49 years with acute or convalescent COVID-19.

Regarding this clone: One end of the junction is discordant with germline, which a read error may explain. The rearrangement joins TRBV29-1 to TRBJ1-6; TRBD1 agrees at 7 bases. Germline values: CDR1 SQVTM, CDR2 ANQGSEA. The CDR3 extends over 13 amino acids. CDR3 nucleotide sequence: TGCAGCGTTCAAGACAGGGAGGATTCACCCCTCCACTTT. Translated: CSVQDREDSPLHF. Drawing the rest from reference TRBV29-1 and TRBJ1-6, the complete variable domain is SAVISQKPSRDICQRGTSLTIQCQVDSQVTMMFWYRQQPGQSLTLIATANQGSEATYESGFVIDKFPISRPNLTFSTLTVSNMSPEDSSIYLCSVQDREDSPLHFGNGTRLTVT.

This clone was recorded a few times. The CDR3 reads CASSPLLVGASSYEQYF. CDR3 nucleotides: TGTGCCAGCTCACCACTTCTTGTGGGGGCAAGCTCCTACGAGCAGTACTTC. The chain has TRBV18 and TRBJ2-7, with D perhaps matching TRBD1 (6 bases). This CDR3 comprises 17 residues. Germline CDR1 reads KGHSH; CDR2 reads LQKENI. V was cut by 1 base and J by 0 bases, with 16 bases left in between.

This clone has a single count. V gene TRBV7-2 combines with J gene TRBJ2-1; weak D call: TRBD1 (5 bases). Trimming pared 1 base from V and 8 bases from J, leaving 15 bases between. This CDR3 contains 15 residues. The germline V gene has CDR1 SGHTA and CDR2 FQGNSA. DNA for the CDR3: TGTGCCAGCAGCTTAGAAGGGGTGGGCGTGGATGAGCAGTTCTTC. Encoded protein: CASSLEGVGVDEQFF.

This chain links TRBV19 with TRBJ2-2, with TRBD2 matching 8 bases. This CDR3 contains 16 residues. Germline V gene data show CDR1 as LNHDA and CDR2 as SQIVND (reference sequence). V lost 5 bases to trimming and J lost 4 bases; unmatched junction nucleotides: 9. CDR3 nucleotide sequence: TGTGCCAGTAGTCTCCCAGCGGGAGAGGCCACCGGGGAGCTGTTTTTT. Amino acids: CASSLPAGEATGELFF.

The chain is built from TRBV10-3 and TRBJ1-1; no clear D. The V gene's germline CDR1 is ENHRY and CDR2 SYGVKD. Between the trimmed V and J ends, which lost 6 bases and 3 bases, there was a span of 11 bases. CDR3 length equals 13 residues. CDR3 bases: TGTGCCATCAGCACCAACGGGGACACTGAAGCTTTCTTT. Amino acids: CAISTNGDTEAFF.

The V and J genes are TRBV27 and TRBJ2-1; 7 bases are shared with TRBD2. V shed 5 bases and J 5 bases; nucleotides not matched to a gene: 9. CDR3 length: 15 amino acids. Germline V CDR1 and CDR2: MNHEY, SMNVEV (reference sequence). In nucleotides, the CDR3 is TGTGCCAGCAGTGACGAGGGACTATCTAACAATGAGCAGTTCTTC. Residues: CASSDEGLSNNEQFF.

The rearrangement links TRBV29-1 to TRBJ2-6, with D perhaps matching TRBD1 (6 bases). The V gene's germline CDR1 is SQVTM and CDR2 ANQGSEA. V gave up 6 bases and J gave up 0 bases, with 15 bases separating them. This CDR3 is 16 amino acids long. CDR3 in amino acids: CSVSTGSSSGANVLTF. For the CDR3, the DNA is TGCAGCGTGTCGACAGGCTCCTCCTCTGGGGCCAACGTCCTGACTTTC.

The chain is built from TRBV4-1 and TRBJ2-5, with a tentative D call TRBD1 (6 bases). Germline V CDR1 and CDR2: MGHRA, YSYEKL. The CDR3 is 20 residues long. V dropped 0 bases and J dropped 5 bases, with 28 bases sitting between them. For the CDR3, the DNA is TGCGCCAGCAGCCAAGACTCGATTGGGGGAACAGGGCCGGGTTTCGAGACCCAGTACTTC. Translated, it gives CASSQDSIGGTGPGFETQYF.

V and J are TRBV29-1 and TRBJ2-1; 11 nucleotides agree with TRBD1. Germline V gives CDR1 SQVTM, CDR2 ANQGSEA. Germline trimming cut 7 bases from V and 7 bases from J; bases unmatched to any gene: 6. The CDR3 totals 13 residues. CDR3 bases: TGCAGCGCCCGGACAGGGGGCCTTAATGAGCAGTTCTTC. Translation: CSARTGGLNEQFF.

The chain combines TRBV19 with TRBJ1-6, with 7 bases that match TRBD1. Germline trimming cut 3 bases from V and 6 bases from J; bases unmatched to any gene: 5. Germline V lookup: CDR1 LNHDA, CDR2 SQIVND (reference sequence). The CDR3 is made up of 15 amino acids. For the CDR3, the DNA is TGTGCCAGTAGTATCGGGGACAGAATTAATTCACCCCTCCACTTT. Protein: CASSIGDRINSPLHF.

The chain has TRBV5-1 and TRBJ2-1, with a weak D call TRBD2 (6 bases). Germline-derived CDR1 and CDR2 are SGHRS and YFSETQ. Trimming stripped 0 bases from V and 8 bases from J, with 12 bases between. CDR3 length: 14 amino acids. The CDR3, as DNA: TGCGCCAGCAGCTTGGGTAGGGAGGACTATGAGCAGTTCTTC. This gives the protein CASSLGREDYEQFF.

The gene calls are TRBV10-3 and TRBJ1-5, with 7 bases lining up with TRBD1. With 5 bases clipped from V and 1 base from J, the junction kept 5 bases outside the gene matches. This CDR3 is 15 amino acids long. Germline V gives CDR1 ENHRY, CDR2 SYGVKD. The CDR3 bases are TGTGCCATCAGTCAAGACAGGGTGAGCAATCAGCCCCAGCATTTT. It codes for CAISQDRVSNQPQHF.

This chain joins TRBV6-5 and TRBJ2-7, with 11 bases lining up with TRBD2. V trimming: 5 bases; J trimming: 3 bases; junction bases outside the gene matches: 9. This CDR3 spans 16 amino acids. Germline values: CDR1 MNHEY, CDR2 SVGAGI. CDR3 amino acids: CASSHYPLAGGYEQYF. The CDR3 DNA reads TGTGCCAGCAGTCACTACCCCCTAGCGGGGGGCTACGAGCAGTACTTC.

The chain recombines TRBV5-8 with TRBJ2-2, with D maybe TRBD2 (6 bases). The CDR3 runs to 14 residues. In germline, CDR1 is SGHTS, CDR2 YDEGEE. Trimming took off 2 bases at V and 6 bases at J, with 11 bases between the two ends. DNA for the CDR3: TGTGCCAGCAGCTTATTGGGAGGTTCCGGGGAGCTGTTTTTT. It specifies CASSLLGGSGELFF. The full variable domain, its missing parts supplied by reference TRBV5-8 and TRBJ2-2, is EAGVTQSPTHLIKTRGQQATLRCSPISGHTSVYWYQQALGLGLQFLLWYDEGEERNRGNFPPRFSGRQFPNYSSELNVNALELEDSALYLCASSLLGGSGELFFGEGSRLTVL.

V gene TRBV27 combines with J gene TRBJ2-1; D is uncertain. The germline V gene encodes CDR1 MNHEY and CDR2 SMNVEV (reference sequence). The CDR3 covers 15 residues. Trimming shortened V by 3 bases and J by 0 bases, and 9 bases separated the two germline ends. The CDR3 DNA is TGTGCCAGCAGTTTCGGCTGGAGCTCCTACAATGAGCAGTTCTTC. It yields the protein CASSFGWSSYNEQFF.

The count of this clone is one. The V gene is TRBV27, the J gene TRBJ1-5, with 8 bases aligning to TRBD1. There are 15 residues in the CDR3. With V trimmed by 4 bases and J by 2 bases, 4 bases remained unmatched. Germline V CDR1 and CDR2: MNHEY, SMNVEV (reference sequence). Here the CDR3 DNA reads TGTGCCAGCAGTTCCGCGACAGGGGGCAATCAGCCCCAGCATTTT. Amino acids: CASSSATGGNQPQHF.

The chain joins TRBV28 to TRBJ1-1; D gene uncertain. V was pared by 4 bases and J by 3 bases, with 12 bases between. The CDR3 sequence is 14 residues long. Germline assignment: CDR1 MDHEN and CDR2 SYDVKM. The CDR3 nucleotides read TGTGCCAGCAGTTCCCCTGACAAACACACTGAAGCTTTCTTT. Encoded protein: CASSSPDKHTEAFF.

The rearrangement links TRBV7-3 to TRBJ1-6, with D uncertain. The CDR3 is 13 amino acids. Deletions cut 4 bases from V and 5 bases from J, with 6 bases between. Germline V gives CDR1 SGHTA, CDR2 FQGTGA. The DNA of the CDR3 is TGTGCCAGCAGCTCCTCTCATAATTCACCCCTCCACTTT. It specifies CASSSSHNSPLHF.